The 6 T cell receptor beta chains listed next were all sequenced from one sample in a study of T cell clones after liver transplantation. Method: immunoSEQ multiplex PCR; TCRdb's copy keeps in-frame clones and lacks some. The sample lists more than 95,000 clones; over 75% were seen once. The sequencing here drew on CD4+ T cells from blood, taken 12 months after liver transplant. These receptors were taken from a human patient who received a liver transplant. Some T cells could come from the graft donor.

The chain employs TRBV7-2 and TRBJ2-5; 8 bases fit TRBD2. The CDR3 has 14 amino acids. V gave up 3 bases and J gave up 5 bases; unmatched junction bases: 5. Germline CDR1 is SGHTA and CDR2 is FQGNSA. The CDR3 loop reads CASSFKTSGETQYF. The CDR3 nucleotides are TGTGCCAGCAGCTTTAAAACTAGCGGCGAGACCCAGTACTTC.

This sequence joins TRBV7-9 and TRBJ1-2; TRBD1 might be the D (6 bases). V lost 3 bases to trimming and J lost 7 bases, with 15 bases between them. CDR1 and CDR2 from the germline V gene are SEHNR and FQNEAQ (reference sequence). This CDR3 spans 14 amino acids. CDR3 coding DNA: TGTGCCAGCAGCTTCCAACAGGGTGGTGGTGGCTACACCTTC. Translation gives CASSFQQGGGGYTF.

The chain is built from TRBV6-5 and TRBJ2-5; tentative D call: TRBD1 (6 bases). Germline loops: CDR1 MNHEY, CDR2 SVGAGI. There are 15 residues in the CDR3. V was cut by 0 bases and J by 5 bases, with 13 bases left in between. CDR3 region: CASSYSELQGETQYF. CDR3 sequence (DNA): TGTGCCAGCAGTTACTCTGAATTGCAGGGGGAGACCCAGTACTTC.

V usage is TRBV30 and J usage is TRBJ2-5; weak D call: TRBD1 (6 bases). Trimming cost V 2 bases and J 4 bases, with 8 bases left between them. Per germline, CDR1 GTSNPN and CDR2 SVGIG (reference sequence). CDR3 length: 12 residues. The CDR3 loop reads CAWSQGRETQYF. CDR3 coding DNA: TGTGCCTGGAGTCAGGGGCGAGAGACCCAGTACTTC.

V usage is TRBV5-1 and J usage is TRBJ2-5; unclear D gene. This CDR3 has 13 amino acids. V dropped 2 bases and J dropped 5 bases, with 10 bases sitting between them. Germline loops: CDR1 SGHRS, CDR2 YFSETQ. CDR3 in DNA: TGCGCCAGCAGCTTTGGAAGCGAGGAGACCCAGTACTTC. Its protein is CASSFGSEETQYF.

The CDR3 sequence: CSVGSGSSDEQFF. CDR3 DNA: TGCAGCGTGGGTAGCGGGTCTTCGGATGAGCAGTTCTTC. V and J are TRBV29-1 and TRBJ2-1; 7 positions agree with TRBD2. Per germline, CDR1 SQVTM and CDR2 ANQGSEA. J was trimmed by 8 bases and V by 6 bases; bases with no gene match: 10. The length of the CDR3 is 13 residues.